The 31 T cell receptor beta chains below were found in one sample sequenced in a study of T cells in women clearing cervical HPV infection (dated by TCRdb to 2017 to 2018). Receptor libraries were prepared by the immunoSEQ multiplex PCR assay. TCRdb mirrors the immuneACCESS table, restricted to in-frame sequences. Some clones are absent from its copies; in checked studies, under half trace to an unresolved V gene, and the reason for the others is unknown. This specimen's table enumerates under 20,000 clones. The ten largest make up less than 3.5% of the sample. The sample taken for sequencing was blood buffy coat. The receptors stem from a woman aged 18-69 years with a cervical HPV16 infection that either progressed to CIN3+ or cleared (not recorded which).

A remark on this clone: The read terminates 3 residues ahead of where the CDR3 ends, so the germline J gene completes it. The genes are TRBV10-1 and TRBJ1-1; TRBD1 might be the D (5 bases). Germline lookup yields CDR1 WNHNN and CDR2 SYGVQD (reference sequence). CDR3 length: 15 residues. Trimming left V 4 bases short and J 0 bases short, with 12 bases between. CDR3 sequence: CASSGSTGMNTEAFF. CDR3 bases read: TGCGCCAGCAGTGGATCAACAGGAATGAACACTGAA.

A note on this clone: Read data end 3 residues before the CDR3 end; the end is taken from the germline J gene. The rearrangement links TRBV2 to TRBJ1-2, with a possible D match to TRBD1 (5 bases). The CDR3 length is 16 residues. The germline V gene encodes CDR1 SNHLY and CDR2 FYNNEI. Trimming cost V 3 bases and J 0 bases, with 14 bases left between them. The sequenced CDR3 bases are TGTGCCAGCAGTGACCCCAGAGACAGAACTAACTATGGC. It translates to CASSDPRDRTNYG. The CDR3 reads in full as CASSDPRDRTNYGYTF.

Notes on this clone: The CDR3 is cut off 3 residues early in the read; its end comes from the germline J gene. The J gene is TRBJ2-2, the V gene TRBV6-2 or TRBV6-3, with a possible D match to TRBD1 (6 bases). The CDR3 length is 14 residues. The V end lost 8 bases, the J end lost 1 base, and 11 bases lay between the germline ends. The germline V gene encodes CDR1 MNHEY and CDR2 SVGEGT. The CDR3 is CASQGFENTGELFF. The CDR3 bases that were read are TGTGCCAGCCAGGGGTTTGAGAACACCGGGGAG.

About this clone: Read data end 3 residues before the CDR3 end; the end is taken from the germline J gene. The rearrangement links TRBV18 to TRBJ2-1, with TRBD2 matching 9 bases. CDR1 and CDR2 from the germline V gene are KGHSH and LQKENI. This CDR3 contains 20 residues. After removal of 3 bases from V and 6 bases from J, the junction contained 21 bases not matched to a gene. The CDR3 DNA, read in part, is TGTGCCAGCTCACCGTTGCTTGCTAGCGGGGCCCCAGCCCGCTCCAATGAG. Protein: CASSPLLASGAPARSNE. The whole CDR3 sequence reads CASSPLLASGAPARSNEQFF.

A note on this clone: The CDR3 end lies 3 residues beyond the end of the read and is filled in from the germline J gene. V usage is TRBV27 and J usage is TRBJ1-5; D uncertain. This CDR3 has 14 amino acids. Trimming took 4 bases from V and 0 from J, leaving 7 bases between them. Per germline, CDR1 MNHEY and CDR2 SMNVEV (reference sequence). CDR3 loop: CASSSHGSNQPQHF. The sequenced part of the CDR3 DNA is TGTGCCAGCAGTTCGCACGGTAGCAATCAGCCC.

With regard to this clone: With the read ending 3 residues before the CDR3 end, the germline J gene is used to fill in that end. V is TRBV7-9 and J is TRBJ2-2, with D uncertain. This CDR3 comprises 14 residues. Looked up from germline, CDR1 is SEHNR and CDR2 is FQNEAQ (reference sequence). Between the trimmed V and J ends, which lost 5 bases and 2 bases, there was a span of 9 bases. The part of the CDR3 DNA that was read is TGTGCCAGCAGCCGGTACGTTAACACCGGGGAG. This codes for CASSRYVNTGE. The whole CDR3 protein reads CASSRYVNTGELFF.

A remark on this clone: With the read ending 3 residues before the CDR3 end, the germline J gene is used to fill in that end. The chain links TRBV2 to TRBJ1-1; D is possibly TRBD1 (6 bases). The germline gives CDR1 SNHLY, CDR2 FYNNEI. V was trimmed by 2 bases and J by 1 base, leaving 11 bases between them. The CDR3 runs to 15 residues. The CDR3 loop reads CASSERQGKNTEAFF. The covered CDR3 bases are TGTGCCAGCAGTGAACGGCAGGGGAAGAACACTGAA.

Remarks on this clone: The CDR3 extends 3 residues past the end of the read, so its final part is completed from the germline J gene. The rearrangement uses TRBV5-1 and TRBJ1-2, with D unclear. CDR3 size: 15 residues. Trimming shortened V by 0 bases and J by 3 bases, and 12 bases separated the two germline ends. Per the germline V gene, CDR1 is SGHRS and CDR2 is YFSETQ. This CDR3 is CASSLGGLGHYGYTF. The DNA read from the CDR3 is TGCGCCAGCAGCTTGGGAGGGCTCGGTCACTATGGC.

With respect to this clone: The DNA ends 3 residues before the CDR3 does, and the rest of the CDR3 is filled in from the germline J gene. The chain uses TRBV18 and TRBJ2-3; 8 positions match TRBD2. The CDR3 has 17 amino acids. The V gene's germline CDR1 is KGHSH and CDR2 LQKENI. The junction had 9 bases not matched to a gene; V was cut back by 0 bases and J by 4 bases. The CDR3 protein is CASSPPKLADTADTQYF. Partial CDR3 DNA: TGTGCCAGCTCACCACCTAAACTAGCGGACACCGCAGATACG.

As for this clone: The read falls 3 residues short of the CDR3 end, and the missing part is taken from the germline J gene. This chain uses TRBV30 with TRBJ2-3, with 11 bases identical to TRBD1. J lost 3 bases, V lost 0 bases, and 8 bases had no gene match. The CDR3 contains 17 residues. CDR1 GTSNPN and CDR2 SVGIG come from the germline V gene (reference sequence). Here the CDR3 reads CAWSVIRTGGLTDTQYF. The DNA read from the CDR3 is TGTGCCTGGAGTGTAATAAGGACAGGGGGCTTGACAGATACG.

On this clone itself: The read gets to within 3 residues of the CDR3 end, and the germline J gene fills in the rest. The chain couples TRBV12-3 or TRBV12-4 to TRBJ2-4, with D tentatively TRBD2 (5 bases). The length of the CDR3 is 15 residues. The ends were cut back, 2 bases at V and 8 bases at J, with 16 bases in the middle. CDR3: CASSLRRVRTDIQYF. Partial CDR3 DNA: TGTGCCAGCAGTTTACGGCGGGTCCGTACGGACATT.

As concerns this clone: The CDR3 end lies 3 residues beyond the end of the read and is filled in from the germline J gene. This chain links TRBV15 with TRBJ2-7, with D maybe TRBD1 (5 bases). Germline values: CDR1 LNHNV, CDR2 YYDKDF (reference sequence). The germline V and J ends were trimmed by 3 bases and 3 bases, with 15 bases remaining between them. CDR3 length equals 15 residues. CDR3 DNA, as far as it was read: TGTGCCACCAGCAGTGACAGAATTCAAGTCTACGAG. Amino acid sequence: CATSSDRIQVYE. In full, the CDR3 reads CATSSDRIQVYEQYF.

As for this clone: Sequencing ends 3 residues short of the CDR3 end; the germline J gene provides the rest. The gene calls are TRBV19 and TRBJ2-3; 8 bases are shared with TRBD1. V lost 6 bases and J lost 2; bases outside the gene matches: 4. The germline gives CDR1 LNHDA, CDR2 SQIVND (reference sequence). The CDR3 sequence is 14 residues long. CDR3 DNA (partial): TGTGCCAGTAGGACAGGGGTCCCCACAGATACG. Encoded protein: CASRTGVPTDT. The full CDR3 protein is CASRTGVPTDTQYF.

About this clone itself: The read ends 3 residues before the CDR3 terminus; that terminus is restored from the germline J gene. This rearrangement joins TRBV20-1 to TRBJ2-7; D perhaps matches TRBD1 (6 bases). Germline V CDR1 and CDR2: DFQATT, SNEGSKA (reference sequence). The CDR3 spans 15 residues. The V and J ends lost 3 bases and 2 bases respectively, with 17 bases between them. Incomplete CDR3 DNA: TGCAGTGCTAGTCTACCCGGGACATTGACCTACGAG. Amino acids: CSASLPGTLTYE. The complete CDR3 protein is CSASLPGTLTYEQYF.

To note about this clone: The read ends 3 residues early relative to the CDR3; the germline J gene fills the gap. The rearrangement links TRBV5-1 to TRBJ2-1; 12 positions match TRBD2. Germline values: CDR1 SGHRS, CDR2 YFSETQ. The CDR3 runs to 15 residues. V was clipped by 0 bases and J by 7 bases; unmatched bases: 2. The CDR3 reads CASSLGLAGENEQFF. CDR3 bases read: TGCGCCAGCAGCTTGGGACTAGCGGGGGAAAATGAG.

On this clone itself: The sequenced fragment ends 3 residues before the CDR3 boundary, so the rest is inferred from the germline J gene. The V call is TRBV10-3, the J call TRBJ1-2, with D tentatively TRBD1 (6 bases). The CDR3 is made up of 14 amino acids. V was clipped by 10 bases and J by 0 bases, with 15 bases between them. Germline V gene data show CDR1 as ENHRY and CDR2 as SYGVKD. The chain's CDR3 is CATLEGVSNYGYTF. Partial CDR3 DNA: TGTGCCACCCTCGAGGGGGTGTCTAACTATGGC.

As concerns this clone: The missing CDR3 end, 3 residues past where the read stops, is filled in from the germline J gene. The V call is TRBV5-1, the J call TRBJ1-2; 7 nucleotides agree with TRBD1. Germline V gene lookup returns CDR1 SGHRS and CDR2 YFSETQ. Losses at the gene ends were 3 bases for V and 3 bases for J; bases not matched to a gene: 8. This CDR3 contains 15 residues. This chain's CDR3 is CASSSKTGPYYGYTF. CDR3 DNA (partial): TGCGCCAGCAGCTCCAAGACAGGGCCATACTATGGC.

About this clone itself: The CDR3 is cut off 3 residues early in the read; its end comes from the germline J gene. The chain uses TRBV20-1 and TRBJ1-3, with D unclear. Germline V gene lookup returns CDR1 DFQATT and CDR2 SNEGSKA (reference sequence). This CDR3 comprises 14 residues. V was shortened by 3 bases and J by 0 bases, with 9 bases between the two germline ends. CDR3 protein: CSASVRLSGNTIYF. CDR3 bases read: TGCAGTGCTAGTGTCAGGCTCTCTGGAAACACC.

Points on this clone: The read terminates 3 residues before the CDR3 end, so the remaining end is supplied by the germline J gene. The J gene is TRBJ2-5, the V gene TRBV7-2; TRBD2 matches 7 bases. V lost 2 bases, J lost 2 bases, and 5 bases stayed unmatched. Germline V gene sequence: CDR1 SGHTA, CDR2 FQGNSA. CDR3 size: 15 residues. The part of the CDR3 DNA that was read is TGTGCCAGCAGCTTATTGCCGGGGGGTCAAGAGACC. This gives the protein CASSLLPGGQET. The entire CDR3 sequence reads CASSLLPGGQETQYF.

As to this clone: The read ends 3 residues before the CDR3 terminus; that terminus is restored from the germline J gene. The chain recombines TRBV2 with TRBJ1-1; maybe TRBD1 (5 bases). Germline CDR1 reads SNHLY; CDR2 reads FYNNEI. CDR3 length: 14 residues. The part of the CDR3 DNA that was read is TGTGCCAGCAGGTCCAGGGTAGTGAATGTGAAG. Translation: CASRSRVVNVK. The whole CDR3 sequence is CASRSRVVNVKAFF.

CDR3 DNA, as far as it was read: TGTGCCAGCAGTTTTGTAGGGTATCAAGAGACC. Its translation is CASSFVGYQET. The full CDR3 protein is CASSFVGYQETQYF. The chain has TRBV28 and TRBJ2-5; no definite D call. The observed sequence ends 3 residues before the CDR3 terminus, with the missing tail filled in from the germline J gene. The CDR3 is 14 residues long. Germline assignment: CDR1 MDHEN and CDR2 SYDVKM. Trimming shortened V by 3 bases and J by 2 bases, and 10 bases separated the two germline ends.

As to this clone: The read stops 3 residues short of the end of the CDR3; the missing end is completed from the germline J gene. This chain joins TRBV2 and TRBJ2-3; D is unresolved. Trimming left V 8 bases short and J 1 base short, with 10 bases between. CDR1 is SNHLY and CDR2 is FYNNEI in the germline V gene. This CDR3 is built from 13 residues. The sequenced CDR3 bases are TGTGCCAGCGCGGTGGGTGGCACAGATACG. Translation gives CASAVGGTDT. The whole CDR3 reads CASAVGGTDTQYF. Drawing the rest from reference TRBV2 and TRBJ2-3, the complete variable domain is EPEVTQTPSHQVTQMGQEVILRCVPISNHLYFYWYRQILGQKVEFLVSFYNNEISEKSEIFDDQFSVERPDGSNFTLKIRSTKLEDSAMYFCASAVGGTDTQYFGPGTRLTVL.

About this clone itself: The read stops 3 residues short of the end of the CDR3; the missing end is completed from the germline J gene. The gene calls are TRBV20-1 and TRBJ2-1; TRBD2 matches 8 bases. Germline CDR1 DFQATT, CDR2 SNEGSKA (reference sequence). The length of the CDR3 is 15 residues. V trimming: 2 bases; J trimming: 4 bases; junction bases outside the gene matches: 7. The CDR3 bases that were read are TGCAGTGCTAGACTGTCCCTAGCGGGTTACAATGAG. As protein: CSARLSLAGYNE. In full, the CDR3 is CSARLSLAGYNEQFF.

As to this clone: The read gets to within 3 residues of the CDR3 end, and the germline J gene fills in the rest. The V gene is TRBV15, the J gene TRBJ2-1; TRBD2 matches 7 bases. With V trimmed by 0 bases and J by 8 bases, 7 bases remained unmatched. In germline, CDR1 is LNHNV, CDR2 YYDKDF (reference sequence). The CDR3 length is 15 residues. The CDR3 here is CATSRDGGRSDEQFF. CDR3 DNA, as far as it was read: TGTGCCACCAGCAGAGACGGGGGGAGGTCGGATGAG.

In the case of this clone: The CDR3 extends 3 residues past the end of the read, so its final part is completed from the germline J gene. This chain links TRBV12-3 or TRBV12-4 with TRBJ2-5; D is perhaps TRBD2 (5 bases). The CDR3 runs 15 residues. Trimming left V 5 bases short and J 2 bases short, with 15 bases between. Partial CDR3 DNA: TGTGCCAGCAGTCCAGGAGGCCCGGGGCAAGAGACC. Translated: CASSPGGPGQET. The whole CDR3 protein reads CASSPGGPGQETQYF.

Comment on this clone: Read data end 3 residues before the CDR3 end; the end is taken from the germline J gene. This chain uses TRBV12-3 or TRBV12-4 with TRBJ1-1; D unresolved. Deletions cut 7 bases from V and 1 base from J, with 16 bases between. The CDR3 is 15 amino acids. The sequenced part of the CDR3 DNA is TGTGCCAGCACCCCCCTCCTTACACCGAACACTGAA. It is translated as CASTPLLTPNTE. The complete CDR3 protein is CASTPLLTPNTEAFF.

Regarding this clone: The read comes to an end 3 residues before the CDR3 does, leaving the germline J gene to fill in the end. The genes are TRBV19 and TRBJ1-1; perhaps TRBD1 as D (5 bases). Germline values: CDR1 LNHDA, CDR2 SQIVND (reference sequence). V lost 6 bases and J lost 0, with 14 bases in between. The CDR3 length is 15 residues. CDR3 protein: CASSPEDTMNTEAFF. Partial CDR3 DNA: TGTGCCAGTAGCCCAGAGGACACCATGAACACTGAA.

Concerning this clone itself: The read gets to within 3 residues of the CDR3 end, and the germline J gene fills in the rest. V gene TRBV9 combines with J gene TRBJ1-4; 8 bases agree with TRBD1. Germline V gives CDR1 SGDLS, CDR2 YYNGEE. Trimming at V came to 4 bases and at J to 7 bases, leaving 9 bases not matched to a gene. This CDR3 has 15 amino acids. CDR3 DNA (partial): TGTGCCAGCAGCCCACGACAGGGGCCGGGTGAAAAA. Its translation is CASSPRQGPGEK. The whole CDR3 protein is CASSPRQGPGEKLFF.

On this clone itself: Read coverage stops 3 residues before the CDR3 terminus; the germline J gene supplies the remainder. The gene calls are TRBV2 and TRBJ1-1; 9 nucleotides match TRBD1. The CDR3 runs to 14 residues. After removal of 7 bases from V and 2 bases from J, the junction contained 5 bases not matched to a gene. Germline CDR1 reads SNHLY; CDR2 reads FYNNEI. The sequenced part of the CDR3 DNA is TGTGCCAGCAATAACAGGGGGCTAAACACTGAA. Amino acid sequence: CASNNRGLNTE. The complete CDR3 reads CASNNRGLNTEAFF.

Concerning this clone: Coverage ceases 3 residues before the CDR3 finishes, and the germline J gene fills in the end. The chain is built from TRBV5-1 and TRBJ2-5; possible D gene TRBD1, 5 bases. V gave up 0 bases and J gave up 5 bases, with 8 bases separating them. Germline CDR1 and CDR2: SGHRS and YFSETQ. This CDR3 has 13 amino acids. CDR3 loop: CASSLGGGETQYF. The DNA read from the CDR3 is TGCGCCAGCAGCTTGGGGGGCGGTGAGACC.

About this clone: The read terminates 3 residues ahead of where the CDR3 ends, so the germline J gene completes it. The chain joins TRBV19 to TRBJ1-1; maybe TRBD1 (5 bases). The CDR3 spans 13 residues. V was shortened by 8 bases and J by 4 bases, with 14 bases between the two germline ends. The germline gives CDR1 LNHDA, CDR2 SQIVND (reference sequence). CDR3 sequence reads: CASHDLTGTEAFF. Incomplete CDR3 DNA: TGTGCCAGTCATGACTTAACAGGCACTGAA.